This TCR beta chain was sequenced during a study of the immune and genomic landscape of osteosarcoma (dated by TCRdb to 2018 to 2020). For the study in its entirety: The overall cohort comprised 40 to 50 pediatric and adult patients with high-grade osteosarcoma, with a median age at diagnosis of roughly 25 years (range about 5-85). The goal of the study was to explain why immune checkpoint inhibitors show limited clinical activity in osteosarcoma. A couple of samples from the same tumor site were contributed by each of three patients. To define immunogenic potential, the study profiled osteosarcoma specimens using whole genome, RNA and T-cell receptor sequencing along with immunohistochemistry and reverse phase protein arrays. In the overall cohort, roughly 59% of patients were male, and localized disease at diagnosis was presented by around four fifths of patients. The cohort was enriched for poor-risk disease, with 73% to 80% showing unfavorable pathologic response to standard therapy and around 70% deceased. TCR sequencing results were integrated with transcriptome, protein array and immunostaining data to characterize the osteosarcoma immunogenomic landscape. Overall study outcomes, separate from this receptor: In five cases a single hyperexpanded clone dominated the repertoire, and each of those five cases had fewer than 100 T-cell clonotypes. Sample size was not determined by any statistical method, because osteosarcoma is rare and every possible sample was collected. Overall, productive TCR clonality was low, with a mean of 0.09 and a maximum of 0.3, which suggests limited clonal expansion of T cells. Higher TCR productive clonality was observed in the immune-hot C3 cluster than in the cold C1 cluster, although TCR productive clonality remained low overall. Matched blood was collected from only two patients, alongside the frozen tumor specimens. Clonality benchmarks were derived from external normal skin and healthy peripheral blood data rather than from matched normal tissue.

The germline V gene yields SGHNT for CDR1 and YENEEA for CDR2. V is shortened by 3 bases, J by 5 bases, and the region joining them spans 25 bases. CDR3 length: 18 amino acids, cysteine to phenylalanine. The kept DNA is CDR3 alone, 54 bases in frame from the first base. Remarks on this clone: Its antigen is not yet known. Base qualities are not at hand, and no much larger clone is one base apart.

Post-treatment primary, local recurrence and metastasis tumors from poor-prognosis patients were used as specimens. TCR beta chain CDR3 regions were immunosequenced using the ImmunoSEQ Assay (Adaptive Biotechnologies). On the authors' methods: TCRB rearrangements, read counts, read proportions and gene usage were exported through the ImmunoSEQ Analyzer platform. T-cell clonality was calculated from productive rearrangements as 1 minus Pielou's evenness. In the clonal space homeostasis analysis, clonotypes were sorted into rare, small, medium, large or hyperexpanded (0.01 to 1 of the repertoire) bins. TCR productive clonality was compared across immune clusters C1, C2 and C3 using the Wilcoxon rank sum test. TCRdb took over this immuneACCESS table, retaining in-frame rearrangements with V and J assigned. Such tables are incomplete; in checked studies, under half of the missing clones stem from an unresolved V gene, and the remainder is unexplained. The DNA was the basis for D and trimming; V, J and clone size are from that table. The sample yields about 5,100 clones; more than 60% were counted once. Of the sample, about 6.2% is held by the ten largest clones.

This receptor chain uses TRBV11-3 and TRBJ2-5; a tentative D match to TRBD1 spans 5 bases. Input material: osteosarcoma tumor tissue from the lung. The receptor's source is a human donor with osteosarcoma. The DNA sequence is TGTGCCAGCAGCTTTAGGCCCCCTGGTAGTCAGTCAGGGGAGACCCAGTACTTC. This yields the protein CASSFRPPGSQSGETQYF. Extended through the reference TRBV11-3 and TRBJ2-5 proteins, this CDR3 yields the full variable domain: EAGVVQSPRYKIIEKKQPVAFWCNPISGHNTLYWYLQNLGQGPELLIRYENEEAVDDSQLPKDRFSAERLKGVDSTLKIQPAELGDSAVYLCASSFRPPGSQSGETQYFGPGTRLLVL.